The rows below give T cell receptor beta chains drawn from one sample of a study of T-cell reconstitution after alpha-beta-depleted transplantation in children. MiXCR, applied by TCRdb to the PCR reads, yields one record per CDR3 protein. The top ten clones hold about 4.8% of a sample with a few hundred thousand distinct CDR3 sequences, 20% to 30% of them seen once. The sequenced sample was PBMCs, mostly from graft donor cells, obtained 360 days after TCRalphabeta/CD19-depleted stem cell transplant. The receptor source for this set is a female patient younger than 10 who had a stem cell transplant for congenital amegakaryocytic thrombocytopenia, so the T cells may come from the graft donor. Both conserved end residues are part of each CDR3. D genes are given only for firm matches. Size values are once, few and many counts, or a class for expanded clones, and some rows have none.

V gene,D gene,J gene,clone size,CDR3 protein
TRBV5-1,.,TRBJ1-1,.,CASSQWDTFTEAFF
TRBV5-4,TRBD2,TRBJ2-1,once,CASSFLRTSGGKSSYNEQFF
TRBV28,.,TRBJ2-4,.,CASSLTHRAKNIQYF
TRBV11-2,TRBD2,TRBJ2-3,.,CASSKGTRGDTQYF
TRBV7-3,.,TRBJ2-1,.,CASSFPGAEQFF
TRBV20-1,.,TRBJ2-3,many,CSAIDPSTDTQYF
TRBV7-6,.,TRBJ2-2,once,CASSLARGDTGELFF
TRBV18,TRBD1,TRBJ2-2,.,CASSPGTENTGDLFF
TRBV5-1,TRBD1,TRBJ1-4,few,CASSLGGTGQGEKLFF
TRBV15,.,TRBJ1-4,.,CATSRDRPRNEKLFF
TRBV3-1,TRBD1,TRBJ2-7,few,CASSRLQGVPYEQYF
TRBV12-3/TRBV12-4,.,TRBJ2-1,many,CASSFRDGYNEQFF
TRBV21-1,.,TRBJ2-7,.,CASSAPWIAESYEQYF
TRBV12-3/TRBV12-4,TRBD1,TRBJ2-5,.,CASSASNRGETQYF
TRBV28,.,TRBJ1-5,.,CASSGRVGDQPQHF
TRBV20-1,.,TRBJ1-1,.,CSARPRPWGEAFF
TRBV5-1,TRBD1,TRBJ1-4,few,CASSWGQGWTNEKLFF
TRBV20-1,TRBD1,TRBJ2-1,.,CSARVGAGQGFYRSYNEQFF
TRBV20-1,.,TRBJ1-4,.,CSARDGRGNEKLFF
TRBV12-3/TRBV12-4,.,TRBJ2-7,many,CASSRIGKSYEQYF
TRBV7-2,.,TRBJ1-1,.,CASSPFPDPGTEAFF
TRBV6-1,.,TRBJ1-2,.,CASSEVVSSYGYTF
TRBV19,TRBD2,TRBJ2-1,.,CASSHSGSKAYNEQFF
TRBV29-1,TRBD1,TRBJ1-1,few,CSAKTGGETEAFF
TRBV20-1,TRBD2,TRBJ2-4,few,CSARSRTSGLAKNIQYF
TRBV7-6,TRBD1,TRBJ1-4,few,CASSTQGARGEKLFF
TRBV5-5,.,TRBJ2-5,few,CASSLLVNQETQYF
TRBV7-6,TRBD2,TRBJ2-2,.,CASSHSGRSTGELFF
TRBV4-2,.,TRBJ2-7,.,CASSQPQQGFEQYF
TRBV7-2,TRBD2,TRBJ2-1,few,CASSLGRAGGEQFF
TRBV11-2,TRBD1,TRBJ2-2,few,CASSPPGQGRTGELFF
TRBV14,TRBD2,TRBJ2-2,many,CASSQDRREFGELFF
TRBV9,TRBD2,TRBJ2-2,few,CASSVLAETGELFF
TRBV4-2,TRBD1,TRBJ2-2,few,CASSSDRVVGGELFF
TRBV3-1,.,TRBJ2-7,many,CASSPSAGPSSYEQYF
TRBV11-2,TRBD2,TRBJ2-1,.,CASSLDTRLAGAHYNEQFF
TRBV4-1,.,TRBJ1-1,many,CASSQVGGNTEAFF
TRBV14,.,TRBJ2-5,many,CASSLSVLSVQETQYF
TRBV29-1,TRBD1,TRBJ1-1,few,CSVTTGWNTEAFF
TRBV5-1,.,TRBJ2-5,.,CASSREQGREETQYF
TRBV5-8,.,TRBJ2-4,.,CASSGRHLAKNIQYF